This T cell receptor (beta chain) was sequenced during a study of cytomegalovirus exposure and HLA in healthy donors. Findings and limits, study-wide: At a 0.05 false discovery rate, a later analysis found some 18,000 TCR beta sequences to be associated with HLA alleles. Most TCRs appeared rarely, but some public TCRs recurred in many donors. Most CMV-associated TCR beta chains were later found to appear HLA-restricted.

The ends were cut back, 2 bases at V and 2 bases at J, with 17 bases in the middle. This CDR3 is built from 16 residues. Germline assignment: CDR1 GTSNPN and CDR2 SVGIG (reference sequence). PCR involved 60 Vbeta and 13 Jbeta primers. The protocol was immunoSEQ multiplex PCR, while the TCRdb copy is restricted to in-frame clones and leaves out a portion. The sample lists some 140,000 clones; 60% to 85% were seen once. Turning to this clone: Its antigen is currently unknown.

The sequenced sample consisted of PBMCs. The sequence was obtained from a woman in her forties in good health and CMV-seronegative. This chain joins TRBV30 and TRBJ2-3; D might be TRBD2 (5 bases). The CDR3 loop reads CAWSTRPGVITDTQYF. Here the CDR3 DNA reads TGTGCCTGGAGTACGAGACCCGGGGTTATCACAGATACGCAGTATTTT.